The entry below describes one TCR beta chain. No cognate antigen has been identified for it. No much larger clone is present one base from it, and per-base qualities are unavailable. This sample stems from a study of post-analysis software for immune sequencing data (dated by TCRdb to between 2014 and 2017). Regarding the complete study: The recorded disease courses included relapsing-remitting, secondary progressive and progressive-relapsing multiple sclerosis, and some patients had no subtype annotation. A subset of samples was prepared in parallel using single-end sample barcoding, then pooled and co-amplified after Illumina adapter ligation. Patient repertoires were compared against ten to eleven previously published healthy control repertoires from donors aged roughly 6 to 28 years.

To demonstrate the VDJtools post-analysis software, TCR beta repertoires were profiled from the peripheral blood of 10 to 15 young patients with multiple sclerosis. The multiple sclerosis patients were children and adolescents ranging in age from 6 to 15 years. Paper-wide results and their limitations: The multiple sclerosis patient group was slightly younger than the control group. Several TRBV segments, including TRBV5-6, TRBV5-1 and TRBV20-1, were significantly more frequent in patients than controls. Strong co-clustering of samples prepared in the same batch was shown by direct clustering with F measure, prompting a batch-effect correction. Normalized Chao1 diversity was significantly lower in multiple sclerosis patients than controls, suggesting substantial peripheral T-cell clonal expansion.

Library generation was performed with PCR. The data were produced on an Illumina HiSeq 2500. Unique molecular identifiers were incorporated into TCR beta cDNA libraries to reduce PCR and sequencing biases. Approximately 500,000 cDNA molecules were obtained per 1 to 10 million input T cells, so each molecule approximated one T cell. Patient libraries were prepared and sequenced with the same protocol used for the earlier healthy control dataset. Samples belonging to the same batch were prepared together, multiplexed and sequenced on a shared HiSeq lane. The source study handled its data this way. Raw barcoded reads were processed with MIGEC, and single-read molecular identifier groups were discarded before consensus assembly and CDR3 extraction. VDJtools was used for post-analysis of the clonotype tables, with diversity normalized by down-sampling every dataset to the smallest sample size. In repertoire overlap clustering, CDR3 amino acid sequences, but not nucleotide sequences, were matched to correct batch-related cross-sample contamination. Through fastp at Q25 and MiXCR, TCRdb rebuilt clones from the public reads, retaining in-frame beta chains. Each CDR3 protein gets just one entry, which takes the most common genes and DNA from the rows behind it. TCRdb, rather than the study authors, made the V and J calls. The sample table lists roughly 650,000 distinct CDR3 sequences, 55% to 70% of them with a count of one. Over 9% of the sample belongs to the ten largest clones.

Including the terminal cysteine and phenylalanine, the CDR3 comprises 17 residues. The sequence is cut down to CDR3 DNA, 51 bases in frame from base 1. The germline V gene gives CDR1 as MNHNS and CDR2 as SASEGT. V is shortened by 10 bases, J by 0 bases, and the region joining them spans 22 bases. The sequence derives from a girl aged 2 to 10 with multiple sclerosis. Recombination joined TRBV6-1 with TRBJ2-1; matching of 7 bases hints at TRBD2 as the D gene. Specimen: blood. The CDR3 region has the sequence CAIPRGGGLGSYNEQFF. The DNA reads as follows: TGTGCCATCCCTAGAGGGGGGGGACTCGGCTCCTACAATGAGCAGTTCTTC.